The 5 T cell receptor beta chains below all came from one sample that was sequenced in a study of T cell responses to AZD1222 COVID-19 vaccine. Measured with immunoSEQ multiplex PCR; TCRdb has only the in-frame clones, and not every one. The table shows 140,000 to 150,000 clones, with 82% occurring only once. The input for sequencing was peripheral blood, taken on day 0 of MenACWY control vaccination. These receptors were collected from an adult in good health.

V is TRBV29-1 and J is TRBJ2-1; D is unclear. V lost 3 bases and J lost 10, with 25 bases in between. The germline gives CDR1 SQVTM, CDR2 ANQGSEA. The CDR3 has 16 residues. CDR3 sequence reads: CSVDGFKGGSEGEQFF. The DNA of the CDR3 is TGCAGCGTTGACGGGTTCAAGGGCGGTTCCGAAGGGGAGCAGTTCTTC.

This chain connects TRBV28 to TRBJ1-4; the D gene is possibly TRBD1 (5 bases). Germline loops: CDR1 MDHEN, CDR2 SYDVKM. V dropped 5 bases and J dropped 3 bases, with 7 bases sitting between them. The CDR3 is 13 residues long. CDR3 amino acids: CASSGGANEKLFF. The CDR3 DNA is TGTGCCAGCAGTGGGGGTGCTAATGAAAAACTGTTTTTT. Looking up the rest from reference TRBV28 and TRBJ1-4 gives the full variable domain: DVKVTQSSRYLVKRTGEKVFLECVQDMDHENMFWYRQDPGLGLRLIYFSYDVKMKEKGDIPEGYSVSREKKERFSLILESASTNQTSMYLCASSGGANEKLFFGSGTQLSVL.

Here the CDR3 reads CASSLSHRLSNQPQHF. The CDR3 bases are TGTGCCAGCAGTTTATCCCACAGACTTAGCAATCAGCCCCAGCATTTT. The chain uses TRBV28 and TRBJ1-5; D not certain. This CDR3 spans 16 amino acids. With 1 base removed from V and 0 bases from J, the gap between germline ends came to 10 bases. Germline lookup yields CDR1 MDHEN and CDR2 SYDVKM.

V is TRBV6-6 and J is TRBJ1-5; 8 bases align to TRBD1. Germline V lookup: CDR1 MNHNY, CDR2 SVGAGI (reference sequence). The V and J ends lost 6 bases and 2 bases, in that order; junction bases with no gene match: 9. This CDR3 spans 16 amino acids. This chain's CDR3 is CASSTNTGGGNQPQHF. The DNA of the CDR3 is TGTGCCAGCAGCACTAACACAGGGGGTGGCAATCAGCCCCAGCATTTT.

J is TRBJ2-2 and V is TRBV5-1; no firm D call. Trimming shortened V by 4 bases and J by 6 bases, and 13 bases separated the two germline ends. Germline V gene data show CDR1 as SGHRS and CDR2 as YFSETQ. The CDR3 totals 14 residues. The DNA for the CDR3 is TGCGCCAGCAGCCCCGACCCCCCATCCGGGGAGCTGTTTTTT. Amino acid sequence: CASSPDPPSGELFF. Variable domain in full (rest from reference TRBV5-1 and TRBJ2-2): KAGVTQTPRYLIKTRGQQVTLSCSPISGHRSVSWYQQTPGQGLQFLFEYFSETQRNKGNFPGRFSGRQFSNSRSEMNVSTLELGDSALYLCASSPDPPSGELFFGEGSRLTVL.